This T cell receptor beta chain derives from a study of blood T cell repertoires in COVID-19. On the study more broadly: Acute-phase and convalescent COVID-19 samples originated in the United States, Italy and Spain. PBMCs, B-cell-depleted T cells, or T cells provided the cDNA or gDNA that made up the material.

Source study methods: Estimates of nucleated cell counts were drawn from the amplification of reference gene primers. Assay: immunoSEQ multiplex PCR; the TCRdb copy retains only in-frame clones and omits some. That table is the source of V, J and clone size, and D and trimming were worked out from the DNA. The sample records some 160,000 clones, around nine tenths being singletons. Germline CDR1 is SGHTA and CDR2 is FQGNSA. The CDR3 is 19 residues long. V gave up 8 bases and J gave up 0 bases, with 25 bases separating them. The clonotype was recovered from a woman over 75 with COVID-19, enrolled during active disease. The V call is TRBV7-2, the J call TRBJ1-4; weak D call: TRBD1 (5 bases). The sequenced material came from peripheral blood. CDR3 in DNA: TGTGCCAGCGGAACGGGAGTCAGGGCGAATCCTGCAACTAATGAAAAACTGTTTTTT. This gives the protein CASGTGVRANPATNEKLFF.